Presented here are 20 T cell receptor beta chains from one specimen sequenced in a study of shared clonotypes between healthy human individuals (dated by TCRdb to about 2020). Libraries were constructed by the immunoSEQ multiplex PCR assay. In TCRdb, the immuneACCESS table is reduced to in-frame sequences with V and J assigned. These tables do not hold every clone; where another copy was compared, an unresolved V gene accounts for under half, and the others remain unexplained. Counted in this sample were about 1.5 million clones; around 98% of them appeared once. The ten largest clones represent roughly 0.42% of the sample. Sequenced sample: naive CD4+ T cells sorted from blood. What this sample's cell subset or site label stands for: CD45RA+ positively selected. These receptors originate from a man in his thirties or forties in good health.

The chain recombines TRBV9 with TRBJ1-4; D is undetermined. The V gene's germline CDR1 is SGDLS and CDR2 YYNGEE. This CDR3 region has 13 residues. The V end was cut by 0 bases, the J end by 12 bases, with 12 bases between. The CDR3, as DNA: TGTGCCAGCAGCGTAGAAAGGAGACCCCAACTGTTTTTT. It yields the protein CASSVERRPQLFF.

In DNA form, the CDR3 reads TGCAGCGACCGGAGGGACTTCAATGAGCAGTTCTTC. This gives the protein CSDRRDFNEQFF. The chain couples TRBV29-1 to TRBJ2-1, with D possibly being TRBD2 (6 bases). The CDR3 covers 12 residues. The germline CDR1 and CDR2 sequences are SQVTM and ANQGSEA. Trimming left V 7 bases short and J 6 bases short, with 13 bases between.

In nucleotides, the CDR3 is TGTGCCAGCAGTTTAGCGGGAGTATCCTACAATGAGCAGTTCTTC. Its protein is CASSLAGVSYNEQFF. V gene TRBV6-1 combines with J gene TRBJ2-1; 9 nucleotides align to TRBD2. Unmatched junction bases numbered 3, after V lost 5 bases and J lost 1 base. The germline CDR1 and CDR2 sequences are MNHNS and SASEGT. This CDR3 has 15 amino acids.

This clone was counted a single time. V is TRBV4-1 and J is TRBJ2-3; weak D call: TRBD2 (6 bases). Trimming stripped 2 bases from V and 2 bases from J, with 14 bases between. This CDR3 is built from 16 residues. Germline V gives CDR1 MGHRA, CDR2 YSYEKL. The CDR3, as DNA: TGCGCCAGCAGCCAAATGGGGGGAGACCCCACAGATACGCAGTATTTT. This sequence encodes CASSQMGGDPTDTQYF.

The chain couples TRBV5-8 to TRBJ1-5; weak D call: TRBD1 (5 bases). This CDR3 comprises 12 residues. CDR1 is SGHTS, CDR2 YDEGEE, per germline. V was clipped by 3 bases and J by 4 bases, with 5 bases between them. In DNA form, the CDR3 reads TGTGCCAGCAGCTGGGGGAATCAGCCCCAGCATTTT. Translation: CASSWGNQPQHF.

The rearrangement links TRBV7-3 to TRBJ1-1; tentatively, D is TRBD1 (5 bases). Germline-derived CDR1 and CDR2 are SGHTA and FQGTGA. The ends were cut back, 3 bases at V and 4 bases at J, with 12 bases in the middle. This CDR3 contains 14 residues. CDR3: CASSLFGARTEAFF. The CDR3 nucleotides are TGTGCCAGCAGCTTGTTTGGGGCGCGCACTGAAGCTTTCTTT.

The chain couples TRBV5-1 to TRBJ1-2, with D perhaps TRBD1 (6 bases). Germline-derived CDR1 and CDR2 are SGHRS and YFSETQ. The length of the CDR3 is 15 residues. With 0 bases removed from V and 2 bases from J, the gap between germline ends came to 11 bases. The CDR3: CASSLGQARNYGYTF. In DNA, the CDR3 is TGCGCCAGCAGCTTGGGACAGGCCCGCAACTATGGCTACACCTTC.

The chain employs TRBV30 and TRBJ2-3, with D possibly being TRBD1 (6 bases). The germline gives CDR1 GTSNPN, CDR2 SVGIG (reference sequence). Trimming shortened V by 0 bases and J by 3 bases, and 13 bases separated the two germline ends. This CDR3 is built from 15 residues. As DNA, the CDR3 is TGTGCCTGGAGTGTACAGGGTCCTTGGACAGATACGCAGTATTTT. This encodes CAWSVQGPWTDTQYF.

On this clone itself: Within the sample, other DNA sequences also encode this same CDR3. This rearrangement joins TRBV6-5 to TRBJ1-1; no reliable D call. The CDR3 sequence is 14 residues long. Trimming stripped 2 bases from V and 1 base from J, with 8 bases between. Germline CDR1 reads MNHEY; CDR2 reads SVGAGI. CDR3 sequence reads: CASSYTGGNTEAFF. The CDR3 region has the DNA TGTGCCAGCAGTTACACGGGAGGGAACACTGAAGCTTTCTTT.

The chain recombines TRBV12-5 with TRBJ1-2, with a weak D call TRBD1 (5 bases). The CDR3 runs to 17 residues. Per germline, CDR1 LGHNT and CDR2 FRNRAP. Deletions cut 1 base from V and 4 bases from J, with 19 bases between. This CDR3 is CASGLEGPGFFVYGYTF. The DNA of the CDR3 is TGTGCTAGTGGTTTGGAGGGTCCAGGGTTTTTTGTCTATGGCTACACCTTC.

CDR3 region: CASSFSTGSFRGATNEKLFF. DNA for the CDR3: TGCGCCAGCAGCTTCTCGACAGGGTCCTTTAGGGGTGCAACTAATGAAAAACTGTTTTTT. The chain carries TRBV5-1 and TRBJ1-4; TRBD1 agrees at 7 bases. This CDR3 comprises 20 residues. Germline V gives CDR1 SGHRS, CDR2 YFSETQ. V was clipped by 2 bases and J by 0 bases; unmatched bases: 16. The whole variable domain, filled in from reference TRBV5-1 and TRBJ1-4, reads KAGVTQTPRYLIKTRGQQVTLSCSPISGHRSVSWYQQTPGQGLQFLFEYFSETQRNKGNFPGRFSGRQFSNSRSEMNVSTLELGDSALYLCASSFSTGSFRGATNEKLFFGSGTQLSVL.

Here the CDR3 reads CASSFKPSGYNEQFF. CDR3 nucleotide sequence: TGTGCCAGCAGCTTCAAACCTAGCGGTTACAATGAGCAGTTCTTC. The chain uses TRBV5-6 and TRBJ2-1; 7 bases map to TRBD2. The CDR3 has 15 amino acids. V shed 2 bases and J 4 bases; nucleotides not matched to a gene: 6. Germline-derived CDR1 and CDR2 are SGHDT and YYEEEE.

V is TRBV6-1 and J is TRBJ1-1, with D unresolved. Germline V CDR1 and CDR2: MNHNS, SASEGT. Trimming took 6 bases from V and 0 from J, leaving 8 bases between them. This CDR3 region has 13 residues. The CDR3 DNA reads TGTGCCAGCAGCTCGGTCATGAACACTGAAGCTTTCTTT. It codes for CASSSVMNTEAFF.

To note about this clone: At one of its ends the junction is not consistent with the germline gene, which may arise from a read error. The chain links TRBV2 to TRBJ2-7; TRBD1 or TRBD2 may be the D gene (6 bases each). Germline assignment: CDR1 SNHLY and CDR2 FYNNEI. The CDR3 length is 13 residues. In DNA form, the CDR3 reads TGTGCTAGCAGAGGGGGGAGAGGCTACGAGCAGTACTTC. Its protein is CASRGGRGYEQYF.

V and J are TRBV9 and TRBJ2-7; D perhaps matches TRBD1 (7 bases). The length of the CDR3 is 15 residues. CDR1 SGDLS and CDR2 YYNGEE come from the germline V gene. V was pared by 0 bases and J by 6 bases, with 16 bases between. The DNA for the CDR3 is TGTGCCAGCAGCGTAGATTTCAGGGGGGCCGGCGAGCAGTACTTC. This sequence encodes CASSVDFRGAGEQYF. Using reference TRBV9 and TRBJ2-7 for the parts outside the CDR3, the full variable domain is DSGVTQTPKHLITATGQRVTLRCSPRSGDLSVYWYQQSLDQGLQFLIQYYNGEERAKGNILERFSAQQFPDLHSELNLSSLELGDSALYFCASSVDFRGAGEQYFGPGTRLTVT.

The chain joins TRBV5-5 to TRBJ2-7, with 13 bases that match TRBD2. V shed 5 bases and J 4 bases; nucleotides not matched to a gene: 6. The CDR3 runs to 15 residues. Per germline, CDR1 SGHKS and CDR2 YYEKEE (reference sequence). CDR3 residues: CASRSWTSGRYEQYF. In DNA, the CDR3 is TGTGCCAGCAGAAGCTGGACTAGCGGGAGATACGAGCAGTACTTC.

This chain uses TRBV6-1 with TRBJ2-5, with D unclear. CDR3 length equals 15 residues. Trimming stripped 2 bases from V and 4 bases from J, with 14 bases between. The germline V gene encodes CDR1 MNHNS and CDR2 SASEGT. In nucleotides, the CDR3 is TGTGCCAGCAGTGAAACCCCCCACTCCCCAGAGACCCAGTACTTC. It translates to CASSETPHSPETQYF.

J is TRBJ1-2 and V is TRBV7-9; perhaps TRBD1 as D (6 bases). Trimming cost V 1 base and J 4 bases, with 10 bases left between them. Per the germline V gene, CDR1 is SEHNR and CDR2 is FQNEAQ (reference sequence). CDR3 length: 14 residues. CDR3 loop: CASSLGDRPYGYTF. For the CDR3, the DNA is TGTGCCAGCAGCTTAGGCGACAGGCCCTATGGCTACACCTTC. The full variable domain, with the rest looked up from reference TRBV7-9 and TRBJ1-2, is DTGVSQNPRHKITKRGQNVTFRCDPISEHNRLYWYRQTLGQGPEFLTYFQNEAQLEKSRLLSDRFSAERPKGSFSTLEIQRTEQGDSAMYLCASSLGDRPYGYTFGSGTRLTVV.

The chain combines TRBV6-4 with TRBJ1-2; 9 bases line up with TRBD1. The CDR3 spans 14 residues. V gave up 2 bases and J gave up 3 bases; unmatched junction bases: 1. CDR1 is MRHNA, CDR2 SNTAGT, per germline. The CDR3: CASSDTGGHYGYTF. DNA for the CDR3: TGTGCCAGCAGTGACACAGGGGGCCACTATGGCTACACCTTC.

This chain connects TRBV18 to TRBJ1-2, with D uncertain. V was cut by 5 bases and J by 2 bases, with 15 bases left in between. Germline CDR1 and CDR2: KGHSH and LQKENI. The CDR3 spans 15 residues. The chain's CDR3 is CASSLLEGLNYGYTF. CDR3 DNA: TGTGCCAGCTCATTACTGGAGGGATTGAACTATGGCTACACCTTC.